The 5 T cell receptor beta chains listed next were all sequenced from one sample in a study of CD8 T cells in ankylosing spondylitis. Findings of the study overall: What appeared characteristic of ankylosing spondylitis blood was a TCR beta motif of fewer than ten highly homologous variants.

These TCRs' antigens remain unknown. TCRdb re-called the 5' RACE reads through MiXCR, storing one row per CDR3 protein. The data contain about 210,000 distinct CDR3 sequences, 7% to 8% of them singletons. Material: blood, either unsorted or a sorted T cell fraction (not recorded which). The receptors stem from a male donor with ankylosing spondylitis.

This clonotype was found many times. The chain links TRBV5-1 to TRBJ1-2; TRBD1 might be the D (5 bases). The germline CDR1 and CDR2 sequences are SGHRS and YFSETQ. The CDR3 is made up of 16 amino acids. Trimming left V 4 bases short and J 2 bases short, with 18 bases between. CDR3 nucleotide sequence: TGCGCCAGCAGCCCGGCCGGGGCCCGTCCCAACTATGGCTACACCTTC. Translation gives CASSPAGARPNYGYTF.

This clonotype has ten or more counts. The chain carries TRBV27 and TRBJ2-7, with D perhaps TRBD1 or TRBD2 (6 bases each). The CDR3 is 15 residues long. Per germline, CDR1 MNHEY and CDR2 SMNVEV (reference sequence). The V end lost 1 base, the J end lost 5 bases, and 15 bases lay between the germline ends. In DNA, the CDR3 is TGTGCCAGCAGTTTATTCCGGGGGCGCCGGAACGAGCAGTACTTC. It yields the protein CASSLFRGRRNEQYF.

This rearrangement joins TRBV20-1 to TRBJ1-2, with 7 bases aligning to TRBD1. The CDR3 is 14 residues long. From germline, CDR1 is DFQATT and CDR2 SNEGSKA (reference sequence). The ends lost 4 bases at V and 4 bases at J; junction bases unmatched: 9. CDR3 sequence reads: CSAKYLTGVYGYTF. In DNA form, the CDR3 reads TGCAGTGCTAAGTACCTCACAGGGGTCTATGGCTACACCTTC.

This clonotype was picked up a small number of times. The chain couples TRBV14 to TRBJ1-1; perhaps TRBD1 as D (6 bases). Trimming stripped 6 bases from V and 0 bases from J, with 14 bases between. Germline-derived CDR1 and CDR2 are SGHDN and FVKESK. The CDR3 runs to 15 residues. CDR3 sequence reads: CASRGLWGLNTEAFF. CDR3 in DNA: TGTGCCAGCAGGGGACTTTGGGGGCTGAACACTGAAGCTTTCTTT.

This clonotype showed up many times. The rearrangement joins TRBV5-1 to TRBJ2-1; a possible D gene is TRBD1 (5 bases). Germline V gene lookup returns CDR1 SGHRS and CDR2 YFSETQ. Trimming took 0 bases from V and 8 from J, leaving 9 bases between them. This CDR3 spans 13 amino acids. The CDR3 here is CASSLAGIHEQFF. The CDR3, as DNA: TGCGCCAGCAGCTTGGCAGGGATCCATGAGCAGTTCTTC.